A selection of T cell receptor beta chains follows, all from one sample in a study of cytomegalovirus exposure and HLA in healthy donors. The assay was immunoSEQ multiplex PCR, and TCRdb's table has in-frame clones only and misses some. The sample has about 150,000 clones, about 9.2% seen once. Sequencing was carried out using PBMCs. These receptors all stem from a woman aged 40-49 years in good health and CMV-seropositive. CDR3s include the opening cysteine and the closing phenylalanine or tryptophan. The D gene is left open where the match is weak. Clone size is stated in some rows and not others, as once, few, many or a class when expanded.

d_call clone_size cdr3_length j_call v_call cdr3_aa
TRBD1 - 15 TRBJ1-1 TRBV9 CASSVATGGGTEAFF
- few 15 TRBJ2-7 TRBV9 CASSLGGTGSYEQYF
- few 15 TRBJ1-2 TRBV9 CASSPGQLNNYGYTF
- - 13 TRBJ1-1 TRBV29-1 CSVEVAGSLEAFF
TRBD1 few 18 TRBJ1-1 TRBV5-4 CASSLDGYRGRGVPEAFF
TRBD1 few 16 TRBJ2-5 TRBV5-1 CASSKGQGIGGETQYF
TRBD1 few 13 TRBJ1-2 TRBV11-2 CASSLAGGLGYTF
TRBD1 - 12 TRBJ1-1 TRBV5-4 CASSSWDSEAFF
TRBD1 few 14 TRBJ1-6 TRBV6-6 CASSYQGANSPLHF
TRBD2 - 15 TRBJ2-3 TRBV6-5 CASSYGGGTTDTQYF
- few 13 TRBJ2-3 TRBV5-1 CASSLEGADTQYF
- few 16 TRBJ2-5 TRBV7-9 CASSPSLRGAQETQYF
- few 12 TRBJ2-2 TRBV25-1 CASSLGDRELFF
- - 14 TRBJ2-7 TRBV5-1 CASSSSPGEAEQYF
- few 17 TRBJ1-5 TRBV5-8 CASSLDWAGDGNQPQHF
TRBD1 few 16 TRBJ1-6 TRBV5-1 CASSPGTGGVNSPLHF
- - 13 TRBJ2-3 TRBV7-2 CASSYTGKDTQYF
- few 15 TRBJ1-6 TRBV25-1 CASSEGAGPNSPLHF